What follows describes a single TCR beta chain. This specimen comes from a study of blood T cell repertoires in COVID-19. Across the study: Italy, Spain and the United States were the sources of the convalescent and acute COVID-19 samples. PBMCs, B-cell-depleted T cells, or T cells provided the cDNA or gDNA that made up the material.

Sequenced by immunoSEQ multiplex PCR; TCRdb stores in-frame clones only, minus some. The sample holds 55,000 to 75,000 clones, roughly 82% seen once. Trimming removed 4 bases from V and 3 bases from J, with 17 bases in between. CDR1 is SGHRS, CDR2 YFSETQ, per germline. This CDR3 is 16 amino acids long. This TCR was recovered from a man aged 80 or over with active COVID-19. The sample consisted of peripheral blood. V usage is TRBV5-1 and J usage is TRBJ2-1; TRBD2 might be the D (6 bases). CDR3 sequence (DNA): TGCGCCAGCAGCCCGTCGTCGGGGGAGGTCTACAATGAGCAGTTCTTC. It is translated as CASSPSSGEVYNEQFF. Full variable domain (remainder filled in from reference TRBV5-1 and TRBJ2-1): KAGVTQTPRYLIKTRGQQVTLSCSPISGHRSVSWYQQTPGQGLQFLFEYFSETQRNKGNFPGRFSGRQFSNSRSEMNVSTLELGDSALYLCASSPSSGEVYNEQFFGPGTRLTVL.